Sequencing of this T cell receptor (beta chain) was carried out in a study of shared clonotypes between healthy human individuals. Looking at the study overall: For every donor, three CD4 naive, three CD4 memory, two CD8 naive and one CD8 memory plates were used.

Using immunoSEQ multiplex PCR, the repertoire was profiled, and TCRdb retains in-frame clones only, with some absent. The sample holds over a million clones; 75% are singletons and the top ten take approximately 1.5%. Study findings and constraints: Compared with memory subsets, naive subsets generally had larger estimated richness. Specimens sampled were limited to blood, with tissue repertoires likely differing.

This CDR3 comprises 13 residues. V lost 9 bases and J lost 1; bases outside the gene matches: 1. Germline-derived CDR1 and CDR2 are LNHDA and SQIVND (reference sequence). Remarks on this clone: Antigen unknown.

The specimen sequenced was memory CD4+ T cells sorted from blood. Subset of the sample: CD45RA-negative fraction. The V call is TRBV19, the J call TRBJ2-3, with 10 bases that match TRBD2. The clonotype was recovered from a man aged 18 to 29 in good health. In DNA, the CDR3 is TGTGCCAGCGGACTAGCGGGCACAGATACGCAGTATTTT. Its translation is CASGLAGTDTQYF. Together with reference TRBV19 and TRBJ2-3, the CDR3 gives the full variable domain: DGGITQSPKYLFRKEGQNVTLSCEQNLNHDAMYWYRQDPGQGLRLIYYSQIVNDFQKGDIAEGYSVSREKKESFPLTVTSAQKNPTAFYLCASGLAGTDTQYFGPGTRLTVL.